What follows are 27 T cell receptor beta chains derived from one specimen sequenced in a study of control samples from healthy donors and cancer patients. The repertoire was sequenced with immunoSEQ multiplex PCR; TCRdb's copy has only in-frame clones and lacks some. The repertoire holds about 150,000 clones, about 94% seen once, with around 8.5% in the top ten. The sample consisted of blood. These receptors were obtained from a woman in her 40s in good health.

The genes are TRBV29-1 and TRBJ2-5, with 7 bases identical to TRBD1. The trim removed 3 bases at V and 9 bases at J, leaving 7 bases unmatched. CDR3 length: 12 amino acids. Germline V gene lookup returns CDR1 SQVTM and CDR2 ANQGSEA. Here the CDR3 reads CSVDPRGWSQYF. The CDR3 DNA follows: TGCAGCGTTGACCCCAGGGGGTGGTCCCAGTACTTC.

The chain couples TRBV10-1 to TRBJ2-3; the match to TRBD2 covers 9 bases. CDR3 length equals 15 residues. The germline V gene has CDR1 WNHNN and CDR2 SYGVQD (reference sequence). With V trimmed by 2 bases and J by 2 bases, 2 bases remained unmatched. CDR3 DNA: TGCGCCAGCAGTGAGACTAGCGGGTACACAGATACGCAGTATTTT. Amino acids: CASSETSGYTDTQYF.

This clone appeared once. The CDR3: CASSSRLVYEQYF. The CDR3 DNA is TGTGCCAGCAGCTCTAGACTAGTCTACGAGCAGTACTTC. V is TRBV11-2 and J is TRBJ2-7, with TRBD2 as a possible D gene (6 bases). Looked up from germline, CDR1 is SGHAT and CDR2 is FQNNGV. Trimming took 4 bases from V and 3 from J, leaving 10 bases between them. The CDR3 covers 13 residues.

Here the CDR3 DNA reads TGTGCCAGCAGTGATCCCGGGACTAGCGGGGGATGGCAAGAGACCCAGTACTTC. It is translated as CASSDPGTSGGWQETQYF. This chain links TRBV6-2 or TRBV6-3 with TRBJ2-5; TRBD2 aligns across 14 bases. V shed 5 bases, J shed 2 bases, and the junction held 10 bases outside the gene matches. This CDR3 comprises 18 residues. The germline V gene encodes CDR1 MNHEY and CDR2 SVGEGT.

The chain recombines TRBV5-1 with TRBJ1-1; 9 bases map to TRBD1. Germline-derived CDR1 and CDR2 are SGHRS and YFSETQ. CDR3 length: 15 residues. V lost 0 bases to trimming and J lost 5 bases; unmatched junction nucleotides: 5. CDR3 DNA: TGCGCCAGCAGCTTGGAGGACAGGGGAGGAACTGAAGCTTTCTTT. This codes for CASSLEDRGGTEAFF.

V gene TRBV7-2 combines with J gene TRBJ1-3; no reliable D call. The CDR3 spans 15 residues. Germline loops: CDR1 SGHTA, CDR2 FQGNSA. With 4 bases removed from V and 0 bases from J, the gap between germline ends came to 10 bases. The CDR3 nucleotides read TGTGCCAGCAGCTCCCTCCCGAGCTCTGGAAACACCATATATTTT. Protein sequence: CASSSLPSSGNTIYF.

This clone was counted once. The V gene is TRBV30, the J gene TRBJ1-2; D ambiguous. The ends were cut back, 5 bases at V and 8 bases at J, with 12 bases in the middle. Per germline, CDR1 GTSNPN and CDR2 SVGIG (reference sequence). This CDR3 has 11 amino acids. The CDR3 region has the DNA TGTGCCTGGGGGCTTCAGAGGGGCTACACCTTC. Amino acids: CAWGLQRGYTF.

CDR3 coding DNA: TGTGCCAGCGGACGGCTCATGAACACTGAAGCTTTCTTT. It specifies CASGRLMNTEAFF. The V and J genes are TRBV2 and TRBJ1-1; D is unclear. From germline, CDR1 is SNHLY and CDR2 FYNNEI. The CDR3 covers 13 residues. V lost 8 bases, J lost 0 bases, and 10 bases lay in between.

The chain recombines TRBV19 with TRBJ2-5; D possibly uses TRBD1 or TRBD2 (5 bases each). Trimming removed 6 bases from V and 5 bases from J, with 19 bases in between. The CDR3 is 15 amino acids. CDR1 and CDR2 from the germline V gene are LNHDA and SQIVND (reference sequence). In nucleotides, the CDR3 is TGTGCCAGTAGACCCCCGGGGCTGCGGTCCGAGACCCAGTACTTC. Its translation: CASRPPGLRSETQYF.

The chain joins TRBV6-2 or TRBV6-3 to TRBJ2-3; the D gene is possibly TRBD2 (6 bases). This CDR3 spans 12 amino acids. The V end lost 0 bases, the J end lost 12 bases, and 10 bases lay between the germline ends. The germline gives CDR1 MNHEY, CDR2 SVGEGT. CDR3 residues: CASSYSLAIQYF. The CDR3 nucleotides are TGTGCCAGCAGTTACTCTCTAGCGATTCAGTATTTT.

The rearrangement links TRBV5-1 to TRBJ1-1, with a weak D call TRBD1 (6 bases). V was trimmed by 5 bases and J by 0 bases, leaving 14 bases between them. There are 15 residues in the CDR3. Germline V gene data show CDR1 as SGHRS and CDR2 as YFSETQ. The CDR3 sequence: CASRWTVGMNTEAFF. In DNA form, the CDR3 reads TGCGCCAGCAGATGGACAGTAGGGATGAACACTGAAGCTTTCTTT.

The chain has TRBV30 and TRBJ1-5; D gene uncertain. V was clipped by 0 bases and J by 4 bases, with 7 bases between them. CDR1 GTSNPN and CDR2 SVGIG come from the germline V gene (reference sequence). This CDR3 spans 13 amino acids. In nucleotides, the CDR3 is TGTGCCTGGAGTGTACGGCGGAATCAGCCCCAGCATTTT. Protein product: CAWSVRRNQPQHF. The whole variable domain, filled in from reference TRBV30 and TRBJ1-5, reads SQTIHQWPATLVQPVGSPLSLECTVEGTSNPNLYWYRQAAGRGLQLLFYSVGIGQISSEVPQNLSASRPQDRQFILSSKKLLLSDSGFYLCAWSVRRNQPQHFGDGTRLSIL.

This chain's CDR3 is CASSFRQGSYNEQFF. The CDR3 bases are TGTGCCAGCAGTTTTAGACAGGGAAGTTACAATGAGCAGTTCTTC. The chain recombines TRBV2 with TRBJ2-1; 7 bases are a match to TRBD1. The CDR3 is made up of 15 amino acids. Looked up from germline, CDR1 is SNHLY and CDR2 is FYNNEI. Losses at the gene ends were 5 bases for V and 4 bases for J; bases not matched to a gene: 8. Filled out from reference TRBV2 and TRBJ2-1, the complete variable domain reads EPEVTQTPSHQVTQMGQEVILRCVPISNHLYFYWYRQILGQKVEFLVSFYNNEISEKSEIFDDQFSVERPDGSNFTLKIRSTKLEDSAMYFCASSFRQGSYNEQFFGPGTRLTVL.

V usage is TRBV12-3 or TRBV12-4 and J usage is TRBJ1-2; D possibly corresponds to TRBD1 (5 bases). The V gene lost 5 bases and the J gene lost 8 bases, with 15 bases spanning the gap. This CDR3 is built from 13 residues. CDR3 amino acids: CASSSWQGWGYTF. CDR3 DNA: TGTGCCAGCAGTAGTTGGCAGGGTTGGGGCTACACCTTC.

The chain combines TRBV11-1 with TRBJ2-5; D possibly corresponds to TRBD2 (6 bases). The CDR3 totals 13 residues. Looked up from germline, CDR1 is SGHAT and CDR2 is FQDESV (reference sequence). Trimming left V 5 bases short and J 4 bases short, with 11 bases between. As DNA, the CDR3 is TGTGCCAGCAGCCTGGGAGGTCGAGAGACCCAGTACTTC. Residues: CASSLGGRETQYF.

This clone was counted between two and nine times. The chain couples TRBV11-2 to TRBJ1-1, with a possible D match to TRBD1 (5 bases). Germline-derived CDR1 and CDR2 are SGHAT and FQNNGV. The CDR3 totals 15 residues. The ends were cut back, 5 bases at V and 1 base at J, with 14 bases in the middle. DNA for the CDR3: TGTGCCAGCAGCCCCCAAACAGGCTGGAACACTGAAGCTTTCTTT. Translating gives CASSPQTGWNTEAFF.

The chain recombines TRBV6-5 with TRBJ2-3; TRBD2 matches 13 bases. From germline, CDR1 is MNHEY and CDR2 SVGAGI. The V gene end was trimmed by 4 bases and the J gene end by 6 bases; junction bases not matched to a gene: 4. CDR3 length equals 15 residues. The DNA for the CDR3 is TGTGCCAGCAGTTCACTAGCGGGGGGGCCGGATACGCAGTATTTT. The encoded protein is CASSSLAGGPDTQYF.

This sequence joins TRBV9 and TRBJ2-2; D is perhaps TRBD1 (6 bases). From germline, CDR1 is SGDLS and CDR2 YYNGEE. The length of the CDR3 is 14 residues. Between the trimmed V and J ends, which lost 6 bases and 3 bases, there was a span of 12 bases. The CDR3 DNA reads TGTGCCAGCACCCTAAACAGGGACACCGGGGAGCTGTTTTTT. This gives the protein CASTLNRDTGELFF.

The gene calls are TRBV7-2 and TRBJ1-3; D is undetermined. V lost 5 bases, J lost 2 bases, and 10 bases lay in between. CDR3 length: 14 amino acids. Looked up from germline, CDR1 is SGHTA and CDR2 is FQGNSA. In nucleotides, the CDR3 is TGTGCCAGCAGCCCGGGGTCAGCTGGAAACACCATATATTTT. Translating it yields CASSPGSAGNTIYF.

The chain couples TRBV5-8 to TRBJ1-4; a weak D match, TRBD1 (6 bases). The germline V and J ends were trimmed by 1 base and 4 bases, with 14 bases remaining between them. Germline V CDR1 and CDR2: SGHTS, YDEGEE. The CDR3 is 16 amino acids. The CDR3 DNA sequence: TGTGCCAGCAGCTTGAGAACAGGGCGACTTAATGAAAAACTGTTTTTT. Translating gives CASSLRTGRLNEKLFF.

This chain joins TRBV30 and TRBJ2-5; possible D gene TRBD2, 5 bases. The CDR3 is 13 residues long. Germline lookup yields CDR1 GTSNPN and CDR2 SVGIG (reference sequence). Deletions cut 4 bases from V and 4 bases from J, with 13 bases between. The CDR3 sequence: CAWNLALGETQYF. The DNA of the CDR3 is TGTGCCTGGAACCTAGCACTGGGAGAGACCCAGTACTTC.

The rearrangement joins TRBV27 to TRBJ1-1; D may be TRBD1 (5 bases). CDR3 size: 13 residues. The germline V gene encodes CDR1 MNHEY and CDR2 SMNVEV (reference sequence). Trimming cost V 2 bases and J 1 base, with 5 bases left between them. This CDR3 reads CASSLRGNTEAFF. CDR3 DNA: TGTGCCAGCAGTTTAAGGGGGAACACTGAAGCTTTCTTT.

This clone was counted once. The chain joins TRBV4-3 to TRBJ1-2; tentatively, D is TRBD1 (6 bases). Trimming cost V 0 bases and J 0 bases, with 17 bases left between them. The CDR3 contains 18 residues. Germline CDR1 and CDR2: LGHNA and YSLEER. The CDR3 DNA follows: TGCGCCAGCAGCCAAGATAGCTCGGGGACAAACGCTAACTATGGCTACACCTTC. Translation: CASSQDSSGTNANYGYTF.

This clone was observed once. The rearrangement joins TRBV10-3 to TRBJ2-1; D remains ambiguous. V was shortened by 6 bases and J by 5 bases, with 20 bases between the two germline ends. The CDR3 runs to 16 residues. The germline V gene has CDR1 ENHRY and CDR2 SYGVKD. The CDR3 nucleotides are TGTGCCATCAGGGGCGTACGGGCCGAAAGTAACAATGAGCAGTTCTTC. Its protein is CAIRGVRAESNNEQFF.

Here the CDR3 reads CASSLSTHGYTF. In DNA form, the CDR3 reads TGTGCCAGCAGCCTTTCCACCCATGGCTACACCTTC. The rearrangement joins TRBV7-9 to TRBJ1-2, with D unresolved. The CDR3 covers 12 residues. The germline gives CDR1 SEHNR, CDR2 FQNEAQ (reference sequence). V lost 5 bases and J lost 6, with 10 bases in between.

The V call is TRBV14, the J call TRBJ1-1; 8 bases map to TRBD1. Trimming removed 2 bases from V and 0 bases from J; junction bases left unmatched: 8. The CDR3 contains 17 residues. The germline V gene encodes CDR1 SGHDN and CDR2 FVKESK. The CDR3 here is CASSQKGTGSMNTEAFF. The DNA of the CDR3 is TGTGCCAGCAGCCAAAAAGGGACAGGTTCTATGAACACTGAAGCTTTCTTT.

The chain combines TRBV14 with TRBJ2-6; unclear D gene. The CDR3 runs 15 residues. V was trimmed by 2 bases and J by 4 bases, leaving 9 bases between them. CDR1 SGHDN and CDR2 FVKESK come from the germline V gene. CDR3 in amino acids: CASSQTLAGANVLTF. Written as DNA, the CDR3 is TGTGCCAGCAGCCAAACTTTAGCCGGGGCCAACGTCCTGACTTTC.